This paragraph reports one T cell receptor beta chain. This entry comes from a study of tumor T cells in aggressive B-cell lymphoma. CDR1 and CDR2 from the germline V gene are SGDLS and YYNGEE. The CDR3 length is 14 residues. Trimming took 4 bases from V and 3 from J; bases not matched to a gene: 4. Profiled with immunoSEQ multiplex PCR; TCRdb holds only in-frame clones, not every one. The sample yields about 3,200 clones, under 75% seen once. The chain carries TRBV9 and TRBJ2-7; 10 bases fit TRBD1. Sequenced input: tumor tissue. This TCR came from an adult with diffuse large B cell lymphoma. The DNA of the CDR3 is TGTGCCAGCAGCCCGAGGACAGGGGGCTACGAGCAGTACTTC. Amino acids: CASSPRTGGYEQYF.